This TCR beta chain was recovered during a study of human T cells and chemical hapten exposure. For this clonotype: Its antigen is unknown.

Time point reported: pre-sensitization, week 0. Treatment defined: therapeutic diphenylcyclopropenone sensitization with weekly scalp DPC. Whole-study findings and limits: TCRs at high frequency, those above 1 in 1000, did not change with DPC sensitization.

For the library, individual cDNA molecules each received unique molecular identifiers. TCRdb ran MiXCR on the RACE reads and lists one entry per CDR3 protein. The sample consists of under 200,000 distinct CDR3 sequences, approximately 29% of them appearing once. The clonotype originates from a woman aged 25-40 years with alopecia areata. Some clones in this sample may be carry-over from other donors' samples. The specimen comprised whole blood, sampled in connection with sensitization to the hapten diphenylcyclopropenone (DPC).

The CDR3: CASSPRDYNTGELFF. The CDR3 nucleotides read TGTGCCAGCAGCCCCCGGGACTACAACACCGGGGAGCTGTTTTTT. The V and J genes are TRBV28 and TRBJ2-2; 7 bases agree with TRBD2. The CDR3 contains 15 residues. V lost 6 bases, J lost 2 bases, and 6 bases stayed unmatched. CDR1 is MDHEN, CDR2 SYDVKM, per germline.